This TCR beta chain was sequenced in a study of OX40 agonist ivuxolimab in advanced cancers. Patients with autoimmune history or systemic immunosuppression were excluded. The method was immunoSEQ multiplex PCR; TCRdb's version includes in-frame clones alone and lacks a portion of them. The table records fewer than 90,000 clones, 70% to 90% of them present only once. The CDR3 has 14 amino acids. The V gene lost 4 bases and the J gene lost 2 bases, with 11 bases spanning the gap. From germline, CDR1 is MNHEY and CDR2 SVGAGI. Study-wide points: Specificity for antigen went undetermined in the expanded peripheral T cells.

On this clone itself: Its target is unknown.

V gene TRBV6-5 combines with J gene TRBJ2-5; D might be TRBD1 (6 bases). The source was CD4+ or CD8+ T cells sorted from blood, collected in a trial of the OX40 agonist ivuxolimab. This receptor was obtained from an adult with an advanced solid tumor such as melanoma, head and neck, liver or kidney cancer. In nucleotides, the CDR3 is TGTGCCAGCAGTTTCCGGACAGCTCAAGAGACCCAGTACTTC. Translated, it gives CASSFRTAQETQYF.